The next 13 T cell receptor beta chains were all read from a single sample in a study of T cells in localized non-small cell lung cancer (dated by TCRdb to 2018 to 2020). The library was produced with the immunoSEQ multiplex PCR assay. TCRdb limited this immuneACCESS table to in-frame rearrangements with V and J called. A share of clones is missing; checked studies link under half to unresolved V genes, and the rest is unexplained. The sample has roughly 77,000 clones on record, 85% to 90% of them singletons. The top ten hold 20% to 25% of the sample. Specimen: peripheral blood, collected before any cancer treatment. The receptors come from a woman aged 35 to 70 with stage I squamous cell lung carcinoma.

The chain carries TRBV18 and TRBJ1-2; 11 bases fit TRBD1. The V gene's germline CDR1 is KGHSH and CDR2 LQKENI. Trimming at V came to 5 bases and at J to 8 bases, leaving 7 bases not matched to a gene. The CDR3 runs 14 residues. This CDR3 is CASSAGQGDRGYTF. The CDR3, as DNA: TGTGCCAGCTCAGCGGGACAGGGGGATCGAGGCTACACCTTC.

This clone was recorded a few times. V gene TRBV5-6 combines with J gene TRBJ1-3; 7 nucleotides line up with TRBD1. CDR3 length equals 14 residues. After removal of 4 bases from V and 4 bases from J, the junction contained 5 bases not matched to a gene. Germline lookup yields CDR1 SGHDT and CDR2 YYEEEE. The CDR3 loop is CASSPTGIGNTIYF. The CDR3 DNA follows: TGTGCCAGCAGCCCGACAGGGATCGGAAACACCATATATTTT. The full variable domain, rest sourced from reference TRBV5-6 and TRBJ1-3, is DAGVTQSPTHLIKTRGQQVTLRCSPKSGHDTVSWYQQALGQGPQFIFQYYEEEERQRGNFPDRFSGHQFPNYSSELNVNALLLGDSALYLCASSPTGIGNTIYFGEGSWLTVV.

This sequence joins TRBV18 and TRBJ1-1, with a weak D call TRBD1 (5 bases). The CDR3 totals 14 residues. Trimming shortened V by 3 bases and J by 9 bases, and 17 bases separated the two germline ends. Germline V gives CDR1 KGHSH, CDR2 LQKENI. The CDR3 DNA is TGTGCCAGCTCACCGGGGGAGGGCCATCAAAAAGCTTTCTTT. Translated: CASSPGEGHQKAFF. The complete variable domain, with remaining parts taken from reference TRBV18 and TRBJ1-1, reads NAGVMQNPRHLVRRRGQEARLRCSPMKGHSHVYWYRQLPEEGLKFMVYLQKENIIDESGMPKERFSAEFPKEGPSILRIQQVVRGDSAAYFCASSPGEGHQKAFFGQGTRLTVV.

This clone has only one observation. The chain carries TRBV2 and TRBJ1-2, with D possibly TRBD1 on 6 matching bases. Between the trimmed V and J ends, which lost 4 bases and 4 bases, there was a span of 10 bases. Germline CDR1 SNHLY, CDR2 FYNNEI. This CDR3 region has 13 residues. CDR3 DNA: TGTGCCAGCAGTGTTAACAGGGCCTATGGCTACACCTTC. Translation gives CASSVNRAYGYTF. Together with reference TRBV2 and TRBJ1-2, the CDR3 gives the full variable domain: EPEVTQTPSHQVTQMGQEVILRCVPISNHLYFYWYRQILGQKVEFLVSFYNNEISEKSEIFDDQFSVERPDGSNFTLKIRSTKLEDSAMYFCASSVNRAYGYTFGSGTRLTVV.

The chain is built from TRBV5-1 and TRBJ2-7; D uncertain. There are 16 residues in the CDR3. Germline CDR1 SGHRS, CDR2 YFSETQ. V was pared by 0 bases and J by 2 bases, with 15 bases between. The CDR3 nucleotides read TGCGCCAGCAGCTTGGCCCCGGAACGGCAGGCCTACGAGCAGTACTTC. It codes for CASSLAPERQAYEQYF.

The chain joins TRBV6-1 to TRBJ1-3; 8 nucleotides agree with TRBD1. There are 14 residues in the CDR3. The trim removed 5 bases at V and 2 bases at J, leaving 2 bases unmatched. Germline assignment: CDR1 MNHNS and CDR2 SASEGT. CDR3 nucleotide sequence: TGTGCCAGCAGTTGGACAGGGACTGGAAACACCATATATTTT. It codes for CASSWTGTGNTIYF.

The V gene is TRBV4-1, the J gene TRBJ1-1, with 7 bases fitting TRBD1. The CDR3 sequence is 16 residues long. With V trimmed by 0 bases and J by 0 bases, 4 bases remained unmatched. Germline V gives CDR1 MGHRA, CDR2 YSYEKL. For the CDR3, the DNA is TGCGCCAGCAGCCAAGATCCGGGACAGCTGAACACTGAAGCTTTCTTT. It is translated as CASSQDPGQLNTEAFF.

The chain joins TRBV6-5 to TRBJ1-2; D possibly corresponds to TRBD1 (5 bases). Trimming removed 6 bases at V and 7 bases at J, with 18 bases between. This CDR3 spans 14 amino acids. Germline V CDR1 and CDR2: MNHEY, SVGAGI. Here the CDR3 DNA reads TGTGCCAGCAGGCTCGGCGGGACGACCGGTGGCTACACCTTC. This encodes CASRLGGTTGGYTF.

The rearrangement uses TRBV5-1 and TRBJ2-4; 7 nucleotides agree with TRBD2. Germline V gene lookup returns CDR1 SGHRS and CDR2 YFSETQ. The CDR3 is 17 amino acids. V was pared by 0 bases and J by 0 bases, with 6 bases of the junction left unmatched. The CDR3 region has the DNA TGCGCCAGCAGCTTGGTCGGACTAGTCGAAGCCAAAAACATTCAGTACTTC. Translating gives CASSLVGLVEAKNIQYF.

This sequence joins TRBV19 and TRBJ1-1; D is unclear. This CDR3 comprises 16 residues. The V gene lost 0 bases and the J gene lost 1 base, with 12 bases spanning the gap. The V gene's germline CDR1 is LNHDA and CDR2 SQIVND (reference sequence). The CDR3 DNA reads TGTGCCAGTAGTATAGATTTTGGGGTGAAGAACACTGAAGCTTTCTTT. Translated, it gives CASSIDFGVKNTEAFF.

The CDR3 loop reads CASSTGTGSDVLTF. In nucleotides, the CDR3 is TGCGCCAGCAGCACAGGAACCGGTTCGGACGTCCTGACTTTC. The J gene is TRBJ2-6, the V gene TRBV5-1, with D perhaps matching TRBD1 (5 bases). Per the germline V gene, CDR1 is SGHRS and CDR2 is YFSETQ. Trimming pared 4 bases from V and 11 bases from J, leaving 16 bases between. The CDR3 consists of 14 residues.

The chain couples TRBV7-9 to TRBJ2-3; 8 bases are a match to TRBD1. CDR1 and CDR2 from the germline V gene are SEHNR and FQNEAQ (reference sequence). V shed 5 bases, J shed 0 bases, and the junction held 7 bases outside the gene matches. This CDR3 is built from 16 residues. This chain's CDR3 is CASSLWQGASTDTQYF. CDR3 DNA: TGTGCCAGCAGCCTTTGGCAGGGGGCAAGCACAGATACGCAGTATTTT.

This clone came up a few times. This chain connects TRBV7-8 to TRBJ1-1; 8 nucleotides align to TRBD1. There are 15 residues in the CDR3. The germline CDR1 and CDR2 sequences are SGHVS and FQNEAQ. The V gene end was trimmed by 6 bases and the J gene end by 4 bases; junction bases not matched to a gene: 10. CDR3 in DNA: TGTGCCAGCAGTCCCTTGGACAGGGTGGGCACTGAAGCTTTCTTT. Protein sequence: CASSPLDRVGTEAFF.